The 15 T cell receptor beta chains listed next were all sequenced from one sample in a study of blood T cell repertoires in COVID-19. Libraries were prepared by immunoSEQ multiplex PCR; TCRdb keeps only in-frame clonotypes and omits some of them. The sample lists 350,000 to 400,000 clones, 75% to 90% occurring once. The material sequenced was peripheral blood. The receptors shown here come from a woman between 55 and 75 years old with COVID-19, enrolled during active disease.

The rearrangement joins TRBV2 to TRBJ1-1; D is unresolved. This CDR3 comprises 12 residues. Trimming left V 5 bases short and J 6 bases short, with 10 bases between. Germline V gives CDR1 SNHLY, CDR2 FYNNEI. The CDR3 protein is CASSWEGAEAFF. For the CDR3, the DNA is TGTGCCAGCAGTTGGGAGGGTGCTGAAGCTTTCTTT.

This chain connects TRBV9 to TRBJ1-2; maybe TRBD1 (6 bases). Looked up from germline, CDR1 is SGDLS and CDR2 is YYNGEE. The CDR3 covers 16 residues. V lost 3 bases and J lost 4, with 19 bases in between. The CDR3 DNA sequence: TGTGCCAGCAGCGCCGGAAGAGGGGGACGCGGCTATGGCTACACCTTC. It specifies CASSAGRGGRGYGYTF. Looking up the rest from reference TRBV9 and TRBJ1-2 gives the full variable domain: DSGVTQTPKHLITATGQRVTLRCSPRSGDLSVYWYQQSLDQGLQFLIQYYNGEERAKGNILERFSAQQFPDLHSELNLSSLELGDSALYFCASSAGRGGRGYGYTFGSGTRLTVV.

V gene TRBV6-1 combines with J gene TRBJ1-2, with D possibly being TRBD1 (6 bases). Germline V gene lookup returns CDR1 MNHNS and CDR2 SASEGT. This CDR3 is built from 16 residues. V gave up 2 bases and J gave up 3 bases, with 16 bases separating them. CDR3 nucleotides: TGTGCCAGCAGTGAATGGACAGTCAATCTATACTATGGCTACACCTTC. It yields the protein CASSEWTVNLYYGYTF.

The genes are TRBV24-1 and TRBJ2-1; a weak D match, TRBD1 (6 bases). CDR3 length equals 15 residues. Germline CDR1 is KGHDR and CDR2 is SFDVKD. V was cut by 4 bases and J by 5 bases, with 14 bases left in between. The CDR3 region is CATSDPLGADNEQFF. The CDR3 nucleotides are TGTGCCACCAGTGACCCTCTGGGGGCGGACAATGAGCAGTTCTTC.

The chain joins TRBV2 to TRBJ2-7, with 8 bases identical to TRBD2. Trimming removed 6 bases from V and 3 bases from J; junction bases left unmatched: 10. Germline CDR1 SNHLY, CDR2 FYNNEI. The length of the CDR3 is 15 residues. The CDR3 here is CASSLMRGEYYEQYF. In DNA, the CDR3 is TGTGCCAGCAGCCTAATGCGGGGGGAGTACTACGAGCAGTACTTC.

The chain employs TRBV30 and TRBJ1-3; 7 nucleotides match TRBD1. Trimming at V came to 4 bases and at J to 0 bases, leaving 3 bases not matched to a gene. Germline CDR1 reads GTSNPN; CDR2 reads SVGIG (reference sequence). The CDR3 covers 14 residues. CDR3 loop: CAWTGGYSGNTIYF. CDR3 bases: TGTGCCTGGACAGGGGGATACTCTGGAAACACCATATATTTT.

Here the CDR3 DNA reads TGTGCCTGGAGTGTTCCAGGGTTGCAGCCCCAGCATTTT. As protein: CAWSVPGLQPQHF. The chain combines TRBV30 with TRBJ1-5; TRBD1 might be the D (5 bases). Germline V CDR1 and CDR2: GTSNPN, SVGIG (reference sequence). The CDR3 length is 13 residues. Deletions cut 0 bases from V and 7 bases from J, with 10 bases between.

With regard to this clone: One end of the junction fails to match germline, which may point to a read error. This chain links TRBV12-3 or TRBV12-4 with TRBJ2-3; D is ambiguous. CDR3 length: 11 amino acids. The CDR3 nucleotides are TGTGCCAGCATTTTACATGATACGCAGTATTTT. This encodes CASILHDTQYF.

The V and J genes are TRBV11-2 and TRBJ1-4, with TRBD1 matching over 8 bases. Germline CDR1 SGHAT, CDR2 FQNNGV. The CDR3 length is 13 residues. With V trimmed by 6 bases and J by 7 bases, 4 bases remained unmatched. CDR3 protein: CASSQTGGEKLFF. CDR3 nucleotides: TGTGCCAGCAGTCAAACAGGGGGTGAAAAACTGTTTTTT.

This CDR3 reads CAINGQGRDEQFF. The CDR3 bases are TGTGCCATCAATGGACAGGGTAGGGATGAGCAGTTCTTC. This chain joins TRBV10-3 and TRBJ2-1; 8 bases are a match to TRBD1. Trimming took 7 bases from V and 8 from J; bases not matched to a gene: 7. CDR3 length: 13 residues. Germline V gene sequence: CDR1 ENHRY, CDR2 SYGVKD.

A single count supports this clone. V gene TRBV29-1 combines with J gene TRBJ1-1; the D gene is possibly TRBD1 (6 bases). The V gene lost 5 bases and the J gene lost 3 bases, with 10 bases spanning the gap. The germline CDR1 and CDR2 sequences are SQVTM and ANQGSEA. This CDR3 spans 12 amino acids. For the CDR3, the DNA is TGCAGCGTTACCAGGGGCTACACTGAAGCTTTCTTT. It translates to CSVTRGYTEAFF.

The gene calls are TRBV19 and TRBJ1-3; 7 bases align to TRBD1. The CDR3 has 15 amino acids. Germline assignment: CDR1 LNHDA and CDR2 SQIVND (reference sequence). V lost 6 bases to trimming and J lost 0 bases; unmatched junction nucleotides: 5. CDR3 protein: CASSRTGYSGNTIYF. The CDR3 DNA reads TGTGCCAGTAGCCGGACAGGCTACTCTGGAAACACCATATATTTT.

The V and J genes are TRBV14 and TRBJ1-5; 7 nucleotides agree with TRBD1. The CDR3 runs to 12 residues. CDR1 is SGHDN, CDR2 FVKESK, per germline. J gave up 6 bases and V 6 bases, and 2 bases lay outside the gene matches. CDR3 nucleotide sequence: TGTGCCAGCAGTCACAGGGGTCAGCCCCAGCATTTT. It specifies CASSHRGQPQHF.

This clone was seen more than once but under ten times. This rearrangement joins TRBV19 to TRBJ1-5; no firm D call. The V gene's germline CDR1 is LNHDA and CDR2 SQIVND (reference sequence). The CDR3 is made up of 14 amino acids. V lost 3 bases to trimming and J lost 3 bases, with 9 bases between them. Here the CDR3 reads CASSMAGYNQPQHF. The CDR3 DNA reads TGTGCCAGTAGTATGGCGGGGTACAATCAGCCCCAGCATTTT.

The J gene is TRBJ2-1, the V gene TRBV7-3; 8 bases match TRBD2. CDR3 length: 16 amino acids. Germline CDR1 reads SGHTA; CDR2 reads FQGTGA. The ends lost 4 bases at V and 2 bases at J; junction bases unmatched: 7. For the CDR3, the DNA is TGTGCCAGCAGCTGGGGCGGGGGGAAGCCCTACAATGAGCAGTTCTTC. It translates to CASSWGGGKPYNEQFF.